These T cell receptor beta chains were read from a single sample in a study of PD-1 blockade in classical Hodgkin lymphoma. Profiling relied on immunoSEQ multiplex PCR, and the TCRdb table lists in-frame clones only, not all of them. The sample lists about 21,000 clones; about 64% were seen once. Sequenced here: peripheral blood mononuclear cells (PBMCs), sampled at baseline. The receptors here all came from a human donor with classical Hodgkin lymphoma. CDR3s include the opening cysteine and the closing phenylalanine or tryptophan. The D gene is left open where the match is weak. Rows may omit the clone size; those that give it use once, few, many or a size class.

D	size	V	J	DNA	CDR3
TRBD1	medium-sized	TRBV5-6	TRBJ1-3	TGTGCCAGCAGCCCCGGGACAGGGGGCAGCTCTGGAAACACCATATATTTT	CASSPGTGGSSGNTIYF
NA	NA	TRBV4-3	TRBJ2-7	TGCGCCAGCAGCCAAGAAACAAAATCCACTACCCCCTACGAGCAGTACTTC	CASSQETKSTTPYEQYF
TRBD1	NA	TRBV6-5	TRBJ1-2	TGTGCCAGCAGTTACTCAGAGGGGGCGAAGCATGGCTACACCTTC	CASSYSEGAKHGYTF
NA	once	TRBV5-1	TRBJ2-7	TGCGCCAGCAGCTTTAATGCGGCAGGAGGGTGGGAAGAGCAGTACTTC	CASSFNAAGGWEEQYF
NA	NA	TRBV4-3	TRBJ1-2	TGCGCCAGCAGCCAAGACAGCAAAGGGCGCGGCTACACCTTC	CASSQDSKGRGYTF
NA	NA	TRBV19	TRBJ1-5	TGTGCCAGTAGTATGGGGTATGGCTACAATCAGCCCCAGCATTTT	CASSMGYGYNQPQHF
NA	NA	TRBV28	TRBJ2-7	TGTGCCAGCAGTTTCCTACAGGGTTCCTCCTACGAGCAGTACTTC	CASSFLQGSSYEQYF
NA	few	TRBV5-1	TRBJ2-3	TGCGCCAGCAGCTTCGACCCCGACTGGACTAGCACAGATACGCAGTATTTT	CASSFDPDWTSTDTQYF
NA	NA	TRBV7-7	TRBJ2-1	TGTGCCAGCAGCTCAGACCCCTCGGATGAGCAGTTCTTC	CASSSDPSDEQFF
NA	NA	TRBV19	TRBJ2-1	TGTGCCAGTAGTAAGGGCGGGACGGCCCAGAGAAACAATGAGCAGTTCTTC	CASSKGGTAQRNNEQFF
TRBD2	NA	TRBV7-6	TRBJ2-1	TGTGCCAGCTCCCAGTCTTCGGGAGGGACACACAATGAGCAGTTCTTC	CASSQSSGGTHNEQFF
TRBD1	NA	TRBV6-5	TRBJ2-7	TGTGCCAGCAGTACCAAACAGGGGGCCCGGGGGGAGCAGTACTTC	CASSTKQGARGEQYF
NA	NA	TRBV10-2	TRBJ1-6	TGCGCCAGCAGTGAGTCTCAGGGGATCTATAATTCACCCCTCCACTTT	CASSESQGIYNSPLHF
TRBD1	NA	TRBV27	TRBJ2-3	TGTGCCAGCAGTTCCCAGGGGGCAGATACGCAGTATTTT	CASSSQGADTQYF
NA	NA	TRBV5-1	TRBJ1-1	TGCGCCAGCAGCTTGGTTGGGGGAGTGAAAAACACTGAAGCTTTCTTT	CASSLVGGVKNTEAFF
NA	NA	TRBV7-2	TRBJ1-1	TGTGCCAGCAGCTTATACCAGGGTAGCTCTGAAGCTTTCTTT	CASSLYQGSSEAFF
NA	few	TRBV7-2	TRBJ1-5	TGTGCCAGCAGCTTAGAGGACGGCCTTGGCAATCAGCCCCAGCATTTT	CASSLEDGLGNQPQHF
NA	NA	TRBV7-2	TRBJ1-6	TGTGCCAGCAGCTTACGGGAGGGTCCTTCTTCACCCCTCCACTTT	CASSLREGPSSPLHF
NA	NA	TRBV5-4	TRBJ1-4	TGTGCCAGCAGCTTGGAGCCATCTAATGAAAAACTGTTTTTT	CASSLEPSNEKLFF
NA	few	TRBV28	TRBJ1-1	TGTGCCAGCAGTCCGAGGGGCAGGGCCCCCACTGAAGCTTTCTTT	CASSPRGRAPTEAFF
TRBD1	once	TRBV7-2	TRBJ1-6	TGTGCCAGCAGCTTAGTAGGGGGCCCCGGACTTTCACCCCTCCACTTT	CASSLVGGPGLSPLHF
TRBD2	few	TRBV19	TRBJ2-1	TGTGCCAGTAGTGCGACTAGCGGGGATTACAATGAGCAGTTCTTC	CASSATSGDYNEQFF
NA	NA	TRBV29-1	TRBJ2-7	TGCAGCTTTCGGGGTTATTTCTCCTACGAGCAGTACTTC	CSFRGYFSYEQYF
TRBD2	NA	TRBV9	TRBJ2-3	TGTGCCAGCAGCGTTACTAGCGGGAGGGCGGATACGCAGTATTTT	CASSVTSGRADTQYF
NA	medium-sized	TRBV30	TRBJ2-5	TGTGCCTCGGCCGAGCCTGAGGGGGGCCAGGGTCACTTC	CASAEPEGGQGHF
NA	NA	TRBV18	TRBJ1-5	TGTGCCAGCTCAACGGACCAGGGTTCGATTCAGCCCCAGCATTTT	CASSTDQGSIQPQHF
NA	NA	TRBV28	TRBJ1-1	TGTGCCAGCAGTTTCGACCAGGGACCCACTGAAGCTTTCTTT	CASSFDQGPTEAFF
TRBD1	once	TRBV5-1	TRBJ1-3	TGCGCCAGCAGCTTGCGGGACAGGGGGCCTGGAAACACCATATATTTT	CASSLRDRGPGNTIYF
NA	NA	TRBV28	TRBJ1-1	TGTGCCAGCCGTGAGGGTCCGGGCACTGAAGCTTTCTTT	CASREGPGTEAFF
NA	NA	TRBV5-4	TRBJ2-5	TGTGCCAGCAGCTTAGCAGGGAGCCAAGAGACCCAGTACTTC	CASSLAGSQETQYF
NA	NA	TRBV7-2	TRBJ1-4	TGTGCCAGCAGCAGACGACCGGTTACCTTTAATGAAAAACTGTTTTTT	CASSRRPVTFNEKLFF
TRBD2	NA	TRBV11-2	TRBJ2-5	TGTGCCAGCAGCTCTTTCCGATCGACTAGCGGGGGAGAGACCCAGTACTTC	CASSSFRSTSGGETQYF
NA	NA	TRBV7-8	TRBJ2-7	TGTGCCAGCAGCTTATCTAATGACTACGAGCAGTACTTC	CASSLSNDYEQYF
TRBD2	NA	TRBV6-1	TRBJ2-6	TGTGCCAGCAGCGCTAGCGGGGCTGGGGCCAACGTCCTGACTTTC	CASSASGAGANVLTF
NA	once	TRBV27	TRBJ2-7	TGTGCCAGCAGTTTTTATATGGGGGGACGCGGGGAGCAGTACTTC	CASSFYMGGRGEQYF
NA	NA	TRBV6-5	TRBJ2-3	TGTGCCAGCAGGGCCCGAGGGGGTCATACGCAGTATTTT	CASRARGGHTQYF
NA	NA	TRBV7-2	TRBJ2-3	TGTGCCAGCAGCTTAGGGTCAGCATACCAGGGAGATACGCAGTATTTT	CASSLGSAYQGDTQYF
TRBD2	NA	TRBV4-2	TRBJ2-3	TGTGCCAGCAGCCAAGATGGGACTAGCGTTTCAGATACGCAGTATTTT	CASSQDGTSVSDTQYF
TRBD1	NA	TRBV19	TRBJ1-2	TGTGCCAGTAGCGTGGACAGGGGGAATGGCGGCTACACCTTC	CASSVDRGNGGYTF
NA	NA	TRBV2	TRBJ1-3	TGTGCCAGCACAGCGCACCGCTCTGGAAACACCATATATTTT	CASTAHRSGNTIYF
NA	few	TRBV30	TRBJ2-5	TGTGCCTGGGAGGAGGGGGAGACCCAGTACTTC	CAWEEGETQYF
TRBD1	NA	TRBV5-1	TRBJ1-4	TGCGCCAGCAGCCTCACAGGGGGCCCAACTAATGAAAAACTGTTTTTT	CASSLTGGPTNEKLFF
TRBD1	NA	TRBV5-4	TRBJ2-6	TGTGCCAGCAGCTTGCCCACAGGGGCCTCAACCCTCTCTGGGGCCAACGTCCTGACTTTC	CASSLPTGASTLSGANVLTF
TRBD2	NA	TRBV7-7	TRBJ2-5	TGTGCCAGCAGCCGTGACAGCGGGGGGACCAACACGGAGACCCAGTACTTC	CASSRDSGGTNTETQYF
NA	NA	TRBV6-5	TRBJ2-7	TGTGCCAGCAGTTACTCGGCAGGGGGGAACGGCGAGCAGTACTTC	CASSYSAGGNGEQYF
NA	NA	TRBV4-3	TRBJ2-1	TGCGCCAGCAGCCAAGCCCAGAGCGCCTACAATGAGCAGTTCTTC	CASSQAQSAYNEQFF
TRBD1	NA	TRBV5-1	TRBJ1-6	TGCGCCAGCAGCTTGGGCGGGACAGGGGAACCCCTCCACTTT	CASSLGGTGEPLHF
NA	NA	TRBV2	TRBJ1-5	TGTGCCAGCAGTGAAGGACTTGGCAATCAGCCCCAGCATTTT	CASSEGLGNQPQHF
NA	NA	TRBV10-3	TRBJ1-5	TGTGCCATCAGTGAATTCCCACCATGGGCAGGAGGTTCCAATCAGCCCCAGCATTTT	CAISEFPPWAGGSNQPQHF
NA	NA	TRBV6-5	TRBJ2-5	TGTGCCAGCAGTTACTCTGGGGGGAAGGAGACCCAGTACTTC	CASSYSGGKETQYF